The 27 T cell receptor beta chains given below trace back to one sample, sequenced in a study of Ad26.COV2.S vaccination and SARS-CoV-2 variants. Treatment here: around 19 received Ad26.COV2.S at low or high dose, single or two shots; roughly five received placebo; per-sample allocation not given. Day 63 after the first vaccine or placebo injection was the time point for sampling. The table came from immunoSEQ multiplex PCR; TCRdb's copy has only in-frame clones and leaves some out. The sample includes around 320,000 clones, just over 85% of them seen just once. The material sequenced was peripheral blood, taken in a trial of Ad26.COV2.S vaccine versus placebo. Source of these receptors: a person aged 18 to 65 who received the Ad26.COV2.S COVID-19 vaccine or a placebo.

This chain uses TRBV6-2 or TRBV6-3 with TRBJ2-7; TRBD2 aligns across 15 bases. Germline V gene data show CDR1 as MNHEY and CDR2 as SVGEGT. Trimming took 5 bases from V and 8 from J; bases not matched to a gene: 4. The CDR3 runs to 14 residues. CDR3 sequence (DNA): TGTGCCAGCAGTAAGGGACTAGCGGGGGGCCAGCAGTACTTC. Encoded protein: CASSKGLAGGQQYF.

The chain is built from TRBV5-1 and TRBJ1-5; D gene ambiguous. Germline loops: CDR1 SGHRS, CDR2 YFSETQ. This CDR3 region has 15 residues. Trimming removed 0 bases at V and 6 bases at J, with 13 bases between. The CDR3 reads CASSLGHSTGQPQHF. The DNA of the CDR3 is TGCGCCAGCAGCTTGGGCCACTCGACGGGTCAGCCCCAGCATTTT.

The rearrangement links TRBV20-1 to TRBJ2-5, with no clear D. Trimming pared 3 bases from V and 2 bases from J, leaving 16 bases between. The CDR3 has 15 amino acids. Per the germline V gene, CDR1 is DFQATT and CDR2 is SNEGSKA (reference sequence). The CDR3 region is CSASLSLPAQETQYF. DNA of the CDR3: TGCAGTGCTAGTCTCTCTCTGCCGGCGCAAGAGACCCAGTACTTC.

This chain uses TRBV5-1 with TRBJ2-2, with TRBD1 matching 7 bases. The CDR3 has 15 amino acids. Germline V gene lookup returns CDR1 SGHRS and CDR2 YFSETQ. J was trimmed by 3 bases and V by 4 bases; bases with no gene match: 6. CDR3 in amino acids: CASSPFDRDTGELFF. CDR3 sequence (DNA): TGCGCCAGCAGCCCCTTCGACAGGGACACCGGGGAGCTGTTTTTT.

This chain joins TRBV18 and TRBJ1-1; D is uncertain. The V end lost 3 bases, the J end lost 0 bases, and 14 bases lay between the germline ends. The CDR3 extends over 16 amino acids. The germline V gene encodes CDR1 KGHSH and CDR2 LQKENI. The CDR3 nucleotides read TGTGCCAGCTCACCCCCTGCCCAAGTAATGAACACTGAAGCTTTCTTT. Protein sequence: CASSPPAQVMNTEAFF. Full variable domain (rest looked up from reference TRBV18 and TRBJ1-1): NAGVMQNPRHLVRRRGQEARLRCSPMKGHSHVYWYRQLPEEGLKFMVYLQKENIIDESGMPKERFSAEFPKEGPSILRIQQVVRGDSAAYFCASSPPAQVMNTEAFFGQGTRLTVV.

V is TRBV18 and J is TRBJ1-2; D gene unclear. Germline-derived CDR1 and CDR2 are KGHSH and LQKENI. Trimming left V 6 bases short and J 4 bases short, with 12 bases between. The CDR3 loop spans 13 amino acids. Here the CDR3 DNA reads TGTGCCAGCTCGGCTGAGGATCTCTATGGCTACACCTTC. It translates to CASSAEDLYGYTF.

CDR3 coding DNA: TGTGCCACCAGTGAAAACAACCTAAACTATGGCTACACCTTC. Translated, it gives CATSENNLNYGYTF. The chain has TRBV24-1 and TRBJ1-2; D ambiguous. This CDR3 is built from 14 residues. Between the trimmed V and J ends, which lost 4 bases and 2 bases, there was a span of 10 bases. Germline lookup yields CDR1 KGHDR and CDR2 SFDVKD.

The V and J genes are TRBV2 and TRBJ2-6; the D is unclear. V lost 3 bases and J lost 0, with 12 bases in between. The CDR3 runs 17 residues. CDR1 is SNHLY, CDR2 FYNNEI, per germline. The CDR3 bases are TGTGCCAGCAGTGACGTAGTCCTGTACTCTGGGGCCAACGTCCTGACTTTC. Amino acid sequence: CASSDVVLYSGANVLTF.

The chain carries TRBV13 and TRBJ2-6; a weak D match, TRBD1 (5 bases). V was clipped by 7 bases and J by 2 bases, with 24 bases between them. This CDR3 spans 19 amino acids. Germline values: CDR1 PRHDT, CDR2 FYEKMQ (reference sequence). The CDR3 is CASTIEGWGRTAGANVLTF. The DNA for the CDR3 is TGTGCCAGCACCATCGAAGGTTGGGGCAGGACGGCTGGGGCCAACGTCCTGACTTTC. The variable domain in full, completed from reference TRBV13 and TRBJ2-6, reads AAGVIQSPRHLIKEKRETATLKCYPIPRHDTVYWYQQGPGQDPQFLISFYEKMQSDKGSIPDRFSAQQFSDYHSELNMSSLELGDSALYFCASTIEGWGRTAGANVLTFGAGSRLTVL.

The chain joins TRBV19 to TRBJ1-5; D gene ambiguous. Germline lookup yields CDR1 LNHDA and CDR2 SQIVND (reference sequence). With 3 bases removed from V and 5 bases from J, the gap between germline ends came to 8 bases. This CDR3 has 13 residues. The DNA for the CDR3 is TGTGCCAGTAGTATGGTTTGGGATCAGCCCCAGCATTTT. Its protein is CASSMVWDQPQHF.

The CDR3 DNA is TGTGCCAGCAGTTACTCCAGGGTACTACCTGAAGCTTTCTTT. It yields the protein CASSYSRVLPEAFF. The chain combines TRBV6-2 or TRBV6-3 with TRBJ1-1; maybe TRBD1 (5 bases). Deletions cut 0 bases from V and 6 bases from J, with 11 bases between. The CDR3 has 14 residues. Germline V CDR1 and CDR2: MNHEY, SVGEGT.

This clone was seen once. Here the CDR3 reads CASSLLGQGQNTEAFF. CDR3 DNA: TGCGCCAGCAGCCTCCTCGGACAGGGCCAAAACACTGAAGCTTTCTTT. The chain is built from TRBV5-1 and TRBJ1-1, with 8 nucleotides matching TRBD1. Germline trimming cut 4 bases from V and 2 bases from J; bases unmatched to any gene: 10. The CDR3 contains 16 residues. Germline CDR1 and CDR2: SGHRS and YFSETQ.

The chain has TRBV5-4 and TRBJ1-2, with TRBD1 matching 8 bases. Germline V gene lookup returns CDR1 SGHNT and CDR2 YYREEE (reference sequence). The length of the CDR3 is 15 residues. The J segment lost 7 bases and the V segment lost 2 bases, leaving 10 bases of the junction unmatched. The DNA for the CDR3 is TGTGCCAGCAGCTTAGGGCCGACAGGGGAATTTGGCTACACCTTC. Amino acid sequence: CASSLGPTGEFGYTF.

The chain carries TRBV29-1 and TRBJ2-1; TRBD1 might be the D (5 bases). The V gene lost 3 bases and the J gene lost 7 bases, with 13 bases spanning the gap. Germline V CDR1 and CDR2: SQVTM, ANQGSEA. The CDR3 is made up of 13 amino acids. The CDR3 loop reads CSVDTNKGNEQFF. The CDR3 nucleotides are TGCAGCGTTGATACAAATAAGGGGAATGAGCAGTTCTTC.

The CDR3 region is CASSYGGANQPQHF. The DNA of the CDR3 is TGTGCCAGCAGTTATGGGGGGGCCAATCAGCCCCAGCATTTT. V gene TRBV6-2 or TRBV6-3 combines with J gene TRBJ1-5; a possible D gene is TRBD1 (6 bases). Per the germline V gene, CDR1 is MNHEY and CDR2 is SVGEGT. The CDR3 covers 14 residues. Trimming pared 3 bases from V and 3 bases from J, leaving 9 bases between.

V is TRBV12-3 or TRBV12-4 and J is TRBJ1-1, with a possible D match to TRBD1 (6 bases). V lost 5 bases to trimming and J lost 4 bases, with 11 bases between them. The CDR3 has 13 residues. This CDR3 reads CASSRKGGTEAFF. CDR3 in DNA: TGTGCCAGCAGTAGGAAGGGGGGCACTGAAGCTTTCTTT.

This chain links TRBV7-2 with TRBJ1-5; 7 bases match TRBD1. V was clipped by 1 base and J by 3 bases; unmatched bases: 3. Germline assignment: CDR1 SGHTA and CDR2 FQGNSA. The CDR3 consists of 15 residues. In nucleotides, the CDR3 is TGTGCCAGCAGCTTAGGGGACAGCCCCAATCAGCCCCAGCATTTT. Its protein product is CASSLGDSPNQPQHF.

The rearrangement uses TRBV15 and TRBJ1-3; D gene ambiguous. Per the germline V gene, CDR1 is LNHNV and CDR2 is YYDKDF (reference sequence). The CDR3 consists of 15 residues. V was clipped by 1 base and J by 0 bases, with 7 bases between them. CDR3 DNA sequence: TGTGCCACCAGCAGAGGGAGGAACTCTGGAAACACCATATATTTT. Amino acids: CATSRGRNSGNTIYF.

The chain is built from TRBV5-1 and TRBJ2-4, with D tentatively TRBD1 or TRBD2 (5 bases each). The CDR3 runs 15 residues. Trimming took 4 bases from V and 3 from J, leaving 14 bases between them. Germline V lookup: CDR1 SGHRS, CDR2 YFSETQ. CDR3 bases: TGCGCCAGCAGCCCGTACAATGGGGGCAAAAACATTCAGTACTTC. This gives the protein CASSPYNGGKNIQYF. The full variable domain, its missing parts supplied by reference TRBV5-1 and TRBJ2-4, is KAGVTQTPRYLIKTRGQQVTLSCSPISGHRSVSWYQQTPGQGLQFLFEYFSETQRNKGNFPGRFSGRQFSNSRSEMNVSTLELGDSALYLCASSPYNGGKNIQYFGAGTRLSVL.

The chain links TRBV5-1 to TRBJ1-4; TRBD1 might be the D (6 bases). Per the germline V gene, CDR1 is SGHRS and CDR2 is YFSETQ. Trimming removed 8 bases from V and 3 bases from J, with 14 bases in between. The length of the CDR3 is 14 residues. This chain's CDR3 is CASTDRGANEKLFF. The DNA of the CDR3 is TGCGCCAGTACCGATAGGGGGGCTAATGAAAAACTGTTTTTT.

This chain uses TRBV10-2 with TRBJ2-2; 11 bases match TRBD2. Germline V CDR1 and CDR2: WSHSY, SAAADI. The junction had 3 bases not matched to a gene; V was cut back by 11 bases and J by 1 base. This CDR3 has 14 residues. The DNA for the CDR3 is TGCGCCGTACTAGCGGGGGAGAACACCGGGGAGCTGTTTTTT. This translates into CAVLAGENTGELFF.

V usage is TRBV19 and J usage is TRBJ1-2; TRBD1 aligns across 9 bases. The germline gives CDR1 LNHDA, CDR2 SQIVND (reference sequence). Losses at the gene ends were 4 bases for V and 2 bases for J; bases not matched to a gene: 11. The CDR3 extends over 17 amino acids. The CDR3 region has the DNA TGTGCCAGTAGTACCGACCTCGGGACAGGGAAAAACTATGGCTACACCTTC. Translation gives CASSTDLGTGKNYGYTF.

The chain employs TRBV10-3 and TRBJ2-5, with D unresolved. The germline V gene encodes CDR1 ENHRY and CDR2 SYGVKD. This CDR3 has 14 amino acids. V was shortened by 2 bases and J by 5 bases, with 12 bases between the two germline ends. CDR3 region: CAISEIHGLETQYF. The CDR3 coding sequence is TGTGCCATCAGTGAGATTCACGGTTTGGAGACCCAGTACTTC.

This chain links TRBV7-3 with TRBJ1-1; D not resolved. Deletions cut 2 bases from V and 1 base from J, with 11 bases between. Germline assignment: CDR1 SGHTA and CDR2 FQGTGA. The CDR3 sequence is 15 residues long. CDR3 bases: TGTGCCAGCAGCTTATTAACTGTGAGGAACACTGAAGCTTTCTTT. It is translated as CASSLLTVRNTEAFF.

V is TRBV3-1 (or the pseudogene TRBV3-2) and J is TRBJ1-2; no firm D call. Deletions cut 3 bases from V and 4 bases from J, with 9 bases between. Per the germline V gene, CDR1 is LGHDT and CDR2 is YNNKEL (reference sequence). The length of the CDR3 is 13 residues. The CDR3 bases are TGTGCCAGCAGCCATTACGGGGTCTATGGCTACACCTTC. The encoded protein is CASSHYGVYGYTF.

J is TRBJ1-2 and V is TRBV3-1 (or the pseudogene TRBV3-2); D remains unclear. Trimming shortened V by 4 bases and J by 4 bases, and 13 bases separated the two germline ends. Germline assignment: CDR1 LGHDT and CDR2 YNNKEL (reference sequence). This CDR3 is 14 amino acids long. The CDR3 region is CASSPRGMAYGYTF. CDR3 bases: TGTGCCAGCAGCCCCCGGGGAATGGCCTATGGCTACACCTTC.

V is TRBV2 and J is TRBJ1-5, with D hard to call. Germline assignment: CDR1 SNHLY and CDR2 FYNNEI. Trimming left V 5 bases short and J 6 bases short, with 14 bases between. The length of the CDR3 is 14 residues. The CDR3 reads CASSSLEGSQPQHF. The CDR3 DNA follows: TGTGCCAGCAGTTCCTTGGAGGGTAGTCAGCCCCAGCATTTT.